What follows are 27 T cell receptor beta chains derived from one specimen sequenced in a study of long-term antiretroviral therapy in people with HIV (dated 2022 in TCRdb). The immunoSEQ hsTCRB v3.0 assay was used at survey level resolution for TRB variable region sequencing. The clones in this table, taken by TCRdb from immuneACCESS, are in-frame only. Not every clone is retained; where verified, under half of the shortfall comes from an unresolved V gene, and the cause of the rest is unknown. The sample table holds more than 9,500 clones, of which about three quarters were seen once. Of the sample, less than 15% is held by the ten largest clones. Sample: unsorted PBMCs, taken about 3.1 years before starting antiretroviral therapy. These receptors came from a man aged 35 to 55 with HIV.

The rearrangement joins TRBV4-1 to TRBJ2-7; D is ambiguous. The germline CDR1 and CDR2 sequences are MGHRA and YSYEKL. V was pared by 2 bases and J by 3 bases, with 11 bases between. CDR3 size: 14 residues. The CDR3 region is CASSQNIGFYEQYF. The CDR3 DNA is TGCGCCAGCAGCCAAAATATCGGGTTCTACGAGCAGTACTTC.

The V and J genes are TRBV7-9 and TRBJ1-5; a possible D gene is TRBD1 (5 bases). There are 15 residues in the CDR3. V dropped 5 bases and J dropped 6 bases, with 17 bases sitting between them. Germline values: CDR1 SEHNR, CDR2 FQNEAQ (reference sequence). This CDR3 reads CASSGVGAGGQPQHF. CDR3 DNA: TGTGCCAGCAGCGGTGTAGGGGCTGGGGGTCAGCCCCAGCATTTT.

The chain recombines TRBV7-2 with TRBJ1-5; a weak D match, TRBD1 (5 bases). CDR3 size: 16 residues. Trimming took off 3 bases at V and 1 base at J, with 13 bases between the two ends. CDR1 is SGHTA and CDR2 is FQGNSA in the germline V gene. The CDR3 nucleotides read TGTGCCAGCAGCTTCGGTGGGGCGCTGAGCAATCAGCCCCAGCATTTT. Translation: CASSFGGALSNQPQHF.

The gene calls are TRBV30 and TRBJ1-3; no clear D gene. CDR1 is GTSNPN, CDR2 SVGIG, per germline (reference sequence). V was pared by 4 bases and J by 7 bases, with 11 bases between. The CDR3 is 12 amino acids. The CDR3 DNA reads as TGTGCCTGGATACCGGGGATGAACACCATATATTTT. Its translation is CAWIPGMNTIYF.

This clone was observed a single time. V gene TRBV29-1 combines with J gene TRBJ2-7; 11 bases are a match to TRBD2. The ends lost 0 bases at V and 0 bases at J; junction bases unmatched: 4. The germline gives CDR1 SQVTM, CDR2 ANQGSEA. CDR3 size: 16 residues. The DNA of the CDR3 is TGCAGCGTTGAAGATCAGACTAGCGGGACCTCCTACGAGCAGTACTTC. It translates to CSVEDQTSGTSYEQYF.

The chain recombines TRBV9 with TRBJ2-1, with 12 bases aligning to TRBD2. Germline-derived CDR1 and CDR2 are SGDLS and YYNGEE. With 2 bases clipped from V and 10 bases from J, the junction kept 10 bases outside the gene matches. The CDR3 runs to 16 residues. For the CDR3, the DNA is TGTGCCAGCAGCGTCGATCCGGGACTAGCGGGTTTAGAGCAGTTCTTC. It specifies CASSVDPGLAGLEQFF. Looking up the rest from reference TRBV9 and TRBJ2-1 gives the full variable domain: DSGVTQTPKHLITATGQRVTLRCSPRSGDLSVYWYQQSLDQGLQFLIQYYNGEERAKGNILERFSAQQFPDLHSELNLSSLELGDSALYFCASSVDPGLAGLEQFFGPGTRLTVL.

The chain recombines TRBV5-4 with TRBJ1-4, with a tentative D call TRBD1 (5 bases). The CDR3 contains 19 residues. V dropped 1 base and J dropped 0 bases, with 19 bases sitting between them. Per the germline V gene, CDR1 is SGHNT and CDR2 is YYREEE (reference sequence). The CDR3 sequence is CASSLKRGDRTATNEKLFF. The CDR3 coding sequence is TGTGCCAGCAGCTTGAAGAGGGGCGATCGTACCGCAACTAATGAAAAACTGTTTTTT.

The chain employs TRBV25-1 and TRBJ2-7; D might be TRBD1 or TRBD2, each matching 5 bases. Trimming took off 5 bases at V and 4 bases at J, with 18 bases between the two ends. Germline CDR1 MGHDK, CDR2 SYGVNS. The CDR3 has 15 amino acids. The CDR3 region has the DNA TGTGCCAGCAGTCCTAAGGGTGGGGGTACGTACGAGCAGTACTTC. Protein: CASSPKGGGTYEQYF.

This rearrangement joins TRBV19 to TRBJ1-2, with a possible D match to TRBD1 (5 bases). Trimming removed 6 bases from V and 6 bases from J, with 14 bases in between. CDR1 and CDR2 from the germline V gene are LNHDA and SQIVND (reference sequence). The CDR3 has 13 residues. The CDR3 bases are TGTGCCAGTAGGACCGGGACGAGGGATGGCTACACCTTC. Protein: CASRTGTRDGYTF.

This clone was found a few times. J is TRBJ1-2 and V is TRBV21-1. TRBV21-1 is reported as a pseudogene. The CDR3 sequence is 14 residues long. The CDR3 here is CASSNEKYNYGYTF. CDR3 DNA sequence: TGTGCCAGCAGCAACGAAAAATATAACTATGGCTACACCTTC.

The chain is built from TRBV18 and TRBJ1-4; tentative D call: TRBD1 (5 bases). V lost 0 bases to trimming and J lost 0 bases, with 11 bases between them. The germline CDR1 and CDR2 sequences are KGHSH and LQKENI. The CDR3 loop spans 17 amino acids. The CDR3 loop reads CASSPPQVLTTNEKLFF. CDR3 DNA: TGTGCCAGCTCACCACCACAGGTACTCACAACTAATGAAAAACTGTTTTTT.

The chain carries TRBV19 and TRBJ1-3, with D uncertain. Per germline, CDR1 LNHDA and CDR2 SQIVND (reference sequence). The CDR3 spans 14 residues. V was clipped by 6 bases and J by 1 base, with 10 bases between them. CDR3 sequence (DNA): TGTGCCAGTAGAAACGGAGCTTCTGGAAACACCATATATTTT. This translates into CASRNGASGNTIYF.

The V gene is TRBV13, the J gene TRBJ2-4, with D hard to call. V gave up 5 bases and J gave up 0 bases, with 14 bases separating them. The CDR3 totals 16 residues. CDR1 and CDR2 (germline): PRHDT, FYEKMQ (reference sequence). CDR3 sequence (DNA): TGTGCCAGCAGCCTTTCCGGCTTTTCAGCCAAAAACATTCAGTACTTC. Amino acids: CASSLSGFSAKNIQYF.

V usage is TRBV5-1 and J usage is TRBJ2-5; TRBD2 agrees at 12 bases. The V gene end was trimmed by 6 bases and the J gene end by 2 bases; junction bases not matched to a gene: 5. The CDR3 length is 15 residues. Germline V gives CDR1 SGHRS, CDR2 YFSETQ. CDR3 sequence reads: CASKGTSGFQETQYF. CDR3 nucleotides: TGCGCCAGCAAGGGGACTAGCGGGTTTCAAGAGACCCAGTACTTC.

The chain carries TRBV27 and TRBJ2-2, with 7 bases that match TRBD2. CDR1 is MNHEY, CDR2 SMNVEV, per germline (reference sequence). The CDR3 spans 15 residues. With 5 bases clipped from V and 0 bases from J, the junction kept 3 bases outside the gene matches. CDR3 sequence (DNA): TGTGCCAGCAGTGTACTAGCGCCGAACACCGGGGAGCTGTTTTTT. Translation: CASSVLAPNTGELFF.

The chain carries TRBV25-1 and TRBJ2-3, with 8 bases fitting TRBD2. The CDR3 has 16 residues. Germline CDR1 reads MGHDK; CDR2 reads SYGVNS. V was pared by 4 bases and J by 2 bases, with 8 bases of the junction left unmatched. The CDR3 protein is CASSATSGSTTDTQYF. The CDR3, as DNA: TGTGCCAGCAGTGCTACTAGCGGCTCTACCACAGATACGCAGTATTTT.

V and J are TRBV7-6 and TRBJ1-1, with TRBD1 identical over 7 bases. The CDR3 covers 15 residues. Germline V gene sequence: CDR1 SGHVS, CDR2 FNYEAQ. The V gene end was trimmed by 4 bases and the J gene end by 1 base; junction bases not matched to a gene: 6. CDR3 in amino acids: CASSSHRGKNTEAFF. The CDR3 DNA is TGTGCCAGCAGCTCCCACAGGGGAAAGAACACTGAAGCTTTCTTT.

This rearrangement joins TRBV10-3 to TRBJ2-7; 7 bases line up with TRBD1. The ends lost 10 bases at V and 3 bases at J; junction bases unmatched: 6. CDR1 is ENHRY, CDR2 SYGVKD, per germline. This CDR3 region has 12 residues. The CDR3 loop reads CATLDRHYEQYF. In DNA form, the CDR3 reads TGTGCCACGCTGGACAGGCACTACGAGCAGTACTTC.

The gene calls are TRBV27 and TRBJ2-3, with 9 bases aligning to TRBD2. With 3 bases clipped from V and 7 bases from J, the junction kept 8 bases outside the gene matches. CDR1 MNHEY and CDR2 SMNVEV come from the germline V gene (reference sequence). The CDR3 consists of 15 residues. CDR3 in DNA: TGTGCCAGCAGTTTTGGTAGCGGGAGAACGAATACGCAGTATTTT. It codes for CASSFGSGRTNTQYF.

This clone was counted once. The chain uses TRBV7-2 and TRBJ2-1; D possibly corresponds to TRBD2 (5 bases). This CDR3 has 14 residues. Germline lookup yields CDR1 SGHTA and CDR2 FQGNSA. Trimming took 1 base from V and 7 from J, leaving 11 bases between them. Here the CDR3 DNA reads TGTGCCAGCAGCTTAGGACTACTAACAAATGAGCAGTTCTTC. Translating gives CASSLGLLTNEQFF.

This clone appeared a few times. The CDR3 loop is CASSRTDYEQYF. Written as DNA, the CDR3 is TGTGCCAGCAGCAGGACTGATTACGAGCAGTACTTC. The V call is TRBV7-9, the J call TRBJ2-7; possible D gene TRBD2, 5 bases. CDR1 is SEHNR and CDR2 is FQNEAQ in the germline V gene (reference sequence). The CDR3 has 12 amino acids. Trimming removed 5 bases from V and 4 bases from J, with 9 bases in between.

The rearrangement links TRBV7-2 to TRBJ2-1; the match to TRBD2 covers 9 bases. The CDR3 runs 17 residues. After removal of 4 bases from V and 9 bases from J, the junction contained 16 bases not matched to a gene. Germline lookup yields CDR1 SGHTA and CDR2 FQGNSA. The CDR3 region is CASSSPRGSGSLGEQFF. The CDR3 DNA is TGTGCCAGCAGCTCCCCACGTGGTAGCGGGAGTTTGGGTGAGCAGTTCTTC.

The gene calls are TRBV9 and TRBJ2-7; 7 positions agree with TRBD2. The CDR3 is 13 residues long. CDR1 SGDLS and CDR2 YYNGEE come from the germline V gene. V gave up 3 bases and J gave up 3 bases; unmatched junction bases: 3. CDR3 bases: TGTGCCAGCAGCGCTAGCGGAAGCTACGAGCAGTACTTC. Its translation: CASSASGSYEQYF.

CDR3 residues: CASSFSVVDTIYF. The CDR3 DNA is TGTGCCAGCAGCTTTTCAGTTGTCGACACCATATATTTT. V is TRBV13 and J is TRBJ1-3; the D is unclear. Looked up from germline, CDR1 is PRHDT and CDR2 is FYEKMQ (reference sequence). Trimming took 3 bases from V and 8 from J, leaving 11 bases between them. The CDR3 extends over 13 amino acids.

V is TRBV28 and J is TRBJ2-2, with D perhaps TRBD2 (5 bases). The V and J ends lost 2 bases and 6 bases respectively, with 13 bases between them. The CDR3 loop spans 15 amino acids. The V gene's germline CDR1 is MDHEN and CDR2 SYDVKM. The CDR3: CASSLGSLGAGELFF. CDR3 sequence (DNA): TGTGCCAGCAGTTTAGGGTCCCTCGGGGCCGGGGAGCTGTTTTTT.

The chain links TRBV30 to TRBJ2-1; the D is unclear. The germline gives CDR1 GTSNPN, CDR2 SVGIG (reference sequence). This CDR3 region has 12 residues. V was clipped by 4 bases and J by 4 bases, with 8 bases between them. Here the CDR3 reads CAWTPTYNEQFF. The CDR3, as DNA: TGTGCCTGGACCCCGACTTACAATGAGCAGTTCTTC.

The chain is built from TRBV30 and TRBJ1-2; D gene uncertain. This CDR3 spans 12 amino acids. With 1 base removed from V and 4 bases from J, the gap between germline ends came to 7 bases. Germline V CDR1 and CDR2: GTSNPN, SVGIG (reference sequence). CDR3 nucleotides: TGTGCCTGGAGTGCCCGATCCTATGGCTACACCTTC. The encoded protein is CAWSARSYGYTF.